This T cell receptor beta chain was sequenced for a study of blood T cell repertoires in COVID-19. Study context: T cells, B-cell-depleted T cells, or PBMCs supplied cDNA or gDNA.

Germline V lookup: CDR1 SGHNT, CDR2 YYREEE (reference sequence). J gave up 2 bases and V 4 bases, and 4 bases lay outside the gene matches. The CDR3 covers 14 residues. In the authors' methods: Cell counts per sample came from amplifying reference gene primers. Here immunoSEQ multiplex PCR was the method, and the copy in TCRdb shows in-frame clones only, minus some. The V and J calls and clone size were taken over from that table, and D and trimming were inferred from the DNA. Among some 200,000 clones, about 88% were seen once, and the ten largest hold roughly a sixth. This chain links TRBV5-4 with TRBJ2-7, with 9 bases matching TRBD1. The sample comprised peripheral blood. The TCR originated in a middle-aged man with COVID-19, enrolled during active disease. The CDR3: CASSPGTGPYEQYF. The CDR3 bases are TGTGCCAGCAGCCCCGGGACAGGGCCCTACGAGCAGTACTTC.